These T cell receptor beta chains were read from a single sample in a study of OX40 agonist ivuxolimab in advanced cancers. Libraries were prepared by immunoSEQ multiplex PCR; TCRdb keeps only in-frame clonotypes and omits some of them. The sample yields 20,000 or so clones, about four fifths seen once. Here the sequenced sample was CD4+ or CD8+ T cells sorted from blood, taken in a trial of the OX40 agonist ivuxolimab. The receptors originated from an adult with an advanced solid tumor such as melanoma, head and neck, liver or kidney cancer. Each CDR3 is given with its conserved first and last residue. D genes are given only for firm matches. Not every row has a clone size; where given, it reads once, few, many or a size class.

V: TRBV2; J: TRBJ2-3; D: TRBD2; size: few; DNA: TGTGCCAGCAGTGACGAAGCGGGAAAGGGGACAGATACGCAGTATTTT; CDR3: CASSDEAGKGTDTQYF
V: TRBV21-1; J: TRBJ2-7; D: -; size: -; DNA: TGTGCCAGCAGCAGGGACAGCAATACCTACGAGCAGTACTTC; CDR3: CASSRDSNTYEQYF
V: TRBV5-1; J: TRBJ1-1; D: TRBD1; size: -; DNA: TGCGCCAGCAGCCCCCAGGGGGCCGGGACTGAAGCTTTCTTT; CDR3: CASSPQGAGTEAFF
V: TRBV7-2; J: TRBJ2-3; D: -; size: once; DNA: TGTGCCAGCAGCCCACGACAAAGGTTTACGCAGTATTTT; CDR3: CASSPRQRFTQYF
V: TRBV28; J: TRBJ2-3; D: -; size: -; DNA: TGTGCCAGCAGTTTAAGGCTAGGTTCCACAGATACGCAGTATTTT; CDR3: CASSLRLGSTDTQYF
V: TRBV7-9; J: TRBJ1-1; D: -; size: -; DNA: TGTGCCAGCAGCTTGTCCAGGGACACTGAAGCTTTCTTT; CDR3: CASSLSRDTEAFF
V: TRBV30; J: TRBJ2-1; D: TRBD2; size: -; DNA: TGTGCCTGGAAGATTCTAGCGGGAGGAAGGGGGGAGCAGTTCTTC; CDR3: CAWKILAGGRGEQFF
V: TRBV6-1; J: TRBJ1-4; D: -; size: -; DNA: TGTGCCAGCAGTGCACTTACCCCTGGTGCAACTAATGAAAAACTGTTTTTT; CDR3: CASSALTPGATNEKLFF
V: TRBV7-8; J: TRBJ2-2; D: TRBD1; size: -; DNA: TGTGCCAGCAGCTCCAGGACAGGAGTCACCGGGGAGCTGTTTTTT; CDR3: CASSSRTGVTGELFF
V: TRBV18; J: TRBJ2-5; D: TRBD2; size: -; DNA: TGTGCCAGCTCACCGGGACTAGCGGGAGGCCCCAGAGAGACCCAGTACTTC; CDR3: CASSPGLAGGPRETQYF
V: TRBV28; J: TRBJ2-2; D: -; size: -; DNA: TGTGCCAGCAGACCGACCGGACTGAACACCGGGGAGCTGTTTTTT; CDR3: CASRPTGLNTGELFF
V: TRBV18; J: TRBJ2-1; D: TRBD1; size: once; DNA: TGTGCCAGCTCCCCCCGGACAGGGAGGAACAATGAGCAGTTCTTC; CDR3: CASSPRTGRNNEQFF
V: TRBV18; J: TRBJ1-2; D: -; size: medium-sized; DNA: TGTGCCAGCTCACCAAATTCCGCCACAACTAACTATGGCTACACCTTC; CDR3: CASSPNSATTNYGYTF
V: TRBV4-3; J: TRBJ1-4; D: -; size: -; DNA: TGCGCCAGCAGCCGGGGCCAAGGTGAAAAACTGTTTTTT; CDR3: CASSRGQGEKLFF
V: TRBV27; J: TRBJ2-3; D: -; size: once; DNA: TGTGCCAGCCGGGGGTTGGCGGTGATTAGCACAGATACGCAGTATTTT; CDR3: CASRGLAVISTDTQYF
V: TRBV28; J: TRBJ1-2; D: -; size: -; DNA: TGTGCCAGCAGTTTACCGGACAGCATCTATGGCTACACCTTC; CDR3: CASSLPDSIYGYTF
V: TRBV20-1; J: TRBJ1-2; D: -; size: -; DNA: TGCAGTGTGCCGGCATATGGCTACACCTTC; CDR3: CSVPAYGYTF
V: TRBV30; J: TRBJ1-2; D: -; size: -; DNA: TGTGCCTGGAGTGGTGGGAACTTGAACTATGGCTACACCTTC; CDR3: CAWSGGNLNYGYTF
V: TRBV10-3; J: TRBJ1-3; D: -; size: -; DNA: TGTGCCATCAGTGCGGGCAGGGCCCTCTCTGGAAACACCATATATTTT; CDR3: CAISAGRALSGNTIYF
V: TRBV4-3; J: TRBJ1-1; D: -; size: once; DNA: TGCGCCAGCAGCCTCGGAGGCCTGAACACTGAAGCTTTCTTT; CDR3: CASSLGGLNTEAFF
V: TRBV20-1; J: TRBJ1-1; D: -; size: -; DNA: TGCAGTGCCAGAGACACCCCTGAAGCTTTCTTT; CDR3: CSARDTPEAFF
V: TRBV4-3; J: TRBJ2-5; D: -; size: few; DNA: TGCGCCAGCAGCCAAGAGGTATTCACGGAGACCCAGTACTTC; CDR3: CASSQEVFTETQYF
V: TRBV6-6; J: TRBJ1-6; D: TRBD1; size: -; DNA: TGTGCCAGCAGTTACGACAGGGCGTCACCCCTCCACTTT; CDR3: CASSYDRASPLHF
V: TRBV5-5; J: TRBJ2-4; D: TRBD2; size: -; DNA: TGTGCCAGCAGCTTGTCCAGCGGGGGGGCACACATTCAGTACTTC; CDR3: CASSLSSGGAHIQYF
V: TRBV18; J: TRBJ2-5; D: -; size: -; DNA: TGTGCCAGCTCGCGTGACTGGCAAGAGACCCAGTACTTC; CDR3: CASSRDWQETQYF
V: TRBV7-9; J: TRBJ2-3; D: TRBD2; size: -; DNA: TGTGCCAGCAGCCCTGGGACTAGCGGGAGTCGGACAGATACGCAGTATTTT; CDR3: CASSPGTSGSRTDTQYF
V: TRBV18; J: TRBJ2-1; D: TRBD2; size: -; DNA: TGTGCCAGCTCAACGCGACTAGCGGATTACAATGAGCAGTTCTTC; CDR3: CASSTRLADYNEQFF
V: TRBV7-2; J: TRBJ1-2; D: TRBD1; size: -; DNA: TGTGCCAGCAGCTTAGATCCGCGAGGGGACAGGGCTAGGGACACCTTC; CDR3: CASSLDPRGDRARDTF
V: TRBV19; J: TRBJ2-7; D: -; size: -; DNA: TGTGCCAGTAGTATAGGGACAGCCGCCTACGAGCAGTACTTC; CDR3: CASSIGTAAYEQYF
V: TRBV2; J: TRBJ2-7; D: TRBD1; size: -; DNA: TGTGCCAGCAAGGAGAACAGGGGCCCCTACGAGCAGTACTTC; CDR3: CASKENRGPYEQYF
V: TRBV6-1; J: TRBJ1-1; D: -; size: -; DNA: TGTGCCAGCAGTGAACCTCAGGGAGGCACTGAAGCTTTCTTT; CDR3: CASSEPQGGTEAFF
V: TRBV7-2; J: TRBJ2-1; D: TRBD1; size: -; DNA: TGTGCCAGCAGCATTAGGACAGGGTCACGGAATGAGCAGTTCTTC; CDR3: CASSIRTGSRNEQFF
V: TRBV18; J: TRBJ1-1; D: -; size: -; DNA: TGTGCCAGCTCACCTAAGGGTAATTATCTGGACACTGAAGCTTTCTTT; CDR3: CASSPKGNYLDTEAFF
V: TRBV4-3; J: TRBJ1-2; D: TRBD1; size: -; DNA: TGCGCCAGCAGCCAAGAGGCAGGGGGGGAGGTCTATGGCTACACCTTC; CDR3: CASSQEAGGEVYGYTF
V: TRBV4-1; J: TRBJ2-7; D: -; size: -; DNA: TGCGCCAGCAGCCAAGTTTGGGGGACTCAAAGCAACGAGCAGTACTTC; CDR3: CASSQVWGTQSNEQYF
V: TRBV9; J: TRBJ1-1; D: -; size: once; DNA: TGTGCCAGCAGCGTAAGGTCAGAGGGCACTGAAGCTTTCTTT; CDR3: CASSVRSEGTEAFF